This TCR beta chain was sequenced for a study of a mutant IDH1 vaccine in newly diagnosed glioma. Overall study context: Patients under treatment included approximately 60% males and around 38% females and had a mean age of about 37 years. Receipt of radiotherapy, temozolomide, or both preceded the study, and most received both.

This CDR3 spans 16 amino acids. The time point denotes: week 5, during vaccination. Each vaccine dose was 300 ug of mutant IDH1 20-mer peptide, with topical imiquimod. Regarding the study as a whole: Pseudoprogression showed no apparent link to changes in top peripheral T cell clonotypes.

Comment on this clone: Its antigen remains unknown.

Produced via immunoSEQ multiplex PCR; TCRdb's table is partial and in-frame only. The top ten hold about 3.1% of the sample, which has around 56,000 clones, approximately 82% seen once. The starting material was PBMCs, obtained from a glioma patient whose treatment included an IDH1 peptide vaccine. This receptor was obtained from a woman between 18 and 30 years old with glioma. Some clones in this sample may be carry-over from other donors' samples. This chain uses TRBV21-1 with TRBJ2-7. TRBV21-1 corresponds to a pseudogene. Here the CDR3 reads CASSKAGRDVSYEQYF. The CDR3 nucleotides are TGTGCCAGCAGCAAAGCTGGCCGGGACGTGAGCTACGAGCAGTACTTC.